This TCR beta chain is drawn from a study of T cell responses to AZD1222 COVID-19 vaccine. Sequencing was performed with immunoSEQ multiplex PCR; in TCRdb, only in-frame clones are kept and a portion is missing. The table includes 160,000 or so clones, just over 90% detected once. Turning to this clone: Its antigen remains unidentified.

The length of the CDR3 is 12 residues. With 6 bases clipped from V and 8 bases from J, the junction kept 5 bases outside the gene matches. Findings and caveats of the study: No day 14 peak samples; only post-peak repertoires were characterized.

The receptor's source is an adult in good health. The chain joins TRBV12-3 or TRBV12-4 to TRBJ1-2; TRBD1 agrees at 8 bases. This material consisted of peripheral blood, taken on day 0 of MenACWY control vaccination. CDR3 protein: CASSQGAGGYTF. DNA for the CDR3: TGTGCCAGCAGCCAGGGGGCGGGCGGCTACACCTTC.